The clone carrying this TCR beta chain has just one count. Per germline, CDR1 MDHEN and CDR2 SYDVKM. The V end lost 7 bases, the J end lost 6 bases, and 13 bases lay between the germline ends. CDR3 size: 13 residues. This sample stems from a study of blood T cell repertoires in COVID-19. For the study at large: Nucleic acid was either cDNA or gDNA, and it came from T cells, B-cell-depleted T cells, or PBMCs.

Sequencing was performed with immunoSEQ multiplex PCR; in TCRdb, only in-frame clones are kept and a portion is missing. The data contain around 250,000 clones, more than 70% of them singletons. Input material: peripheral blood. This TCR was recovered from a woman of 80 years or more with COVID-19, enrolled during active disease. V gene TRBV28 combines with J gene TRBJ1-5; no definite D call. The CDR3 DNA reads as TGTGCCAGCACGGCACTATCTGGTCAGCCCCAGCATTTT. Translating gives CASTALSGQPQHF.